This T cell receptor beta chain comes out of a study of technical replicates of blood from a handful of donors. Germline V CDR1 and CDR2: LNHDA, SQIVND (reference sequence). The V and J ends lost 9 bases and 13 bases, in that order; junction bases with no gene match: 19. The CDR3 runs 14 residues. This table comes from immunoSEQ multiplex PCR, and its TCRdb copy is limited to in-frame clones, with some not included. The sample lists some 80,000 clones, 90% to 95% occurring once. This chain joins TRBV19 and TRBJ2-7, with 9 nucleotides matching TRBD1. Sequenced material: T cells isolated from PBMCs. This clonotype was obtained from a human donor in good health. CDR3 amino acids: CASGTGTGQRPVYF. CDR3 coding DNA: TGTGCCAGCGGCACCGGGACAGGGCAAAGACCGGTTTACTTC.